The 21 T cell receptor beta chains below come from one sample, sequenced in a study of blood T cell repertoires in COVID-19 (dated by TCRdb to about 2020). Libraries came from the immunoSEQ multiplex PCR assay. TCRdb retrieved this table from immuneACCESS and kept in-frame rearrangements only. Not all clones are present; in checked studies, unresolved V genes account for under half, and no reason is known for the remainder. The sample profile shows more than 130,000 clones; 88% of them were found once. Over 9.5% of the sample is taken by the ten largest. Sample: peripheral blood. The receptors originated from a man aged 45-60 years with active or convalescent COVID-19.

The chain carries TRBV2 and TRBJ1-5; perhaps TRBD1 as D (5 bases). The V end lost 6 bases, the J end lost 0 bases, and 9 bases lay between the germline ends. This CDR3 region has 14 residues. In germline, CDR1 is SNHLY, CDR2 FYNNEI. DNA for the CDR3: TGTGCCAGCAGATGGGGGGATAGCAATCAGCCCCAGCATTTT. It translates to CASRWGDSNQPQHF.

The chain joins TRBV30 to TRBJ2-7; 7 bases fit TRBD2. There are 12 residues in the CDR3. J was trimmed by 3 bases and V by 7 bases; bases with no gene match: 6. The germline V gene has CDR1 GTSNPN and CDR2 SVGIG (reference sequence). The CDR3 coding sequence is TGTGCCTCCGACCGGGACTACTACGAGCAGTACTTC. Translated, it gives CASDRDYYEQYF.

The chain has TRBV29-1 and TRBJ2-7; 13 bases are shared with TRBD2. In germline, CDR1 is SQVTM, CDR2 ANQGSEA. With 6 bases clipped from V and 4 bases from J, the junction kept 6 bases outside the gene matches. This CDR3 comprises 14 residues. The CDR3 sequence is CSVGGLAGVYEQYF. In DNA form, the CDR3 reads TGCAGCGTGGGAGGACTAGCGGGAGTATACGAGCAGTACTTC.

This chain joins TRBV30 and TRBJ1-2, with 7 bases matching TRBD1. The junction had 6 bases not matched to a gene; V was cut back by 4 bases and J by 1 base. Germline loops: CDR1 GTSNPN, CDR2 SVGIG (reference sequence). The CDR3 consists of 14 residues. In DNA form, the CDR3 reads TGTGCCTGGACTAGGACAGGAATTAACTATGGCTACACCTTC. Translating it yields CAWTRTGINYGYTF.

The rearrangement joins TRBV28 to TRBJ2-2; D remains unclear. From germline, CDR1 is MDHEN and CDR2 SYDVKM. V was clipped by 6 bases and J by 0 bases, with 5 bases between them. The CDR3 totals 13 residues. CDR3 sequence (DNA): TGTGCCAGCAGCGGTCCGAACACCGGGGAGCTGTTTTTT. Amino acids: CASSGPNTGELFF. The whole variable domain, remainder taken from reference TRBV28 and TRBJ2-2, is DVKVTQSSRYLVKRTGEKVFLECVQDMDHENMFWYRQDPGLGLRLIYFSYDVKMKEKGDIPEGYSVSREKKERFSLILESASTNQTSMYLCASSGPNTGELFFGEGSRLTVL.

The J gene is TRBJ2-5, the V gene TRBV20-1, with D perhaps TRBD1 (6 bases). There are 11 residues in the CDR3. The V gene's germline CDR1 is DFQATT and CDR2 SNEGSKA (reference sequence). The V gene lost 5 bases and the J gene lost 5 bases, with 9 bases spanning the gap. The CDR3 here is CSALQGETQYF. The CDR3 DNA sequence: TGCAGTGCTTTGCAGGGGGAGACCCAGTACTTC.

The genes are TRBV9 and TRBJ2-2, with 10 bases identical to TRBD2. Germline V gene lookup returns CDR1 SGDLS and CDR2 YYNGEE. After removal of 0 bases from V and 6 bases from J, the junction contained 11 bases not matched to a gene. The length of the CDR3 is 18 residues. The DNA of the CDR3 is TGTGCCAGCAGCGTAGCCCCCCCTAGCGGGAGTAAGGCCGGGGAGCTGTTTTTT. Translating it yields CASSVAPPSGSKAGELFF.

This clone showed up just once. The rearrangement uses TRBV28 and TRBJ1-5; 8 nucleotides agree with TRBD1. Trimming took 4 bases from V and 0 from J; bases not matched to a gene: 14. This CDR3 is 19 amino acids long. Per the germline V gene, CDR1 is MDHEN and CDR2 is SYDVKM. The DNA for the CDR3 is TGTGCCAGCAGTTCAAATGGGGCAGGGGGCTGGGGTAGCAATCAGCCCCAGCATTTT. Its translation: CASSSNGAGGWGSNQPQHF.

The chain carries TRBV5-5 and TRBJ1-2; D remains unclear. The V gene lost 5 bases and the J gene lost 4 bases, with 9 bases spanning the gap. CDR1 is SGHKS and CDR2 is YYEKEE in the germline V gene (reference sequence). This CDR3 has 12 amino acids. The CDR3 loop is CASSPGSYGYTF. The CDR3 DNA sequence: TGTGCCAGCAGTCCCGGTTCCTATGGCTACACCTTC.

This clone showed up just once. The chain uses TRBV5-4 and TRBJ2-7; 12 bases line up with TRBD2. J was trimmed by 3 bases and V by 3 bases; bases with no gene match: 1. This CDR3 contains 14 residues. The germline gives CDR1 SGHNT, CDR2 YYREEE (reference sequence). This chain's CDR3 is CASSWTSGNYEQYF. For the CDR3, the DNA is TGTGCCAGCAGCTGGACTAGCGGGAACTACGAGCAGTACTTC.

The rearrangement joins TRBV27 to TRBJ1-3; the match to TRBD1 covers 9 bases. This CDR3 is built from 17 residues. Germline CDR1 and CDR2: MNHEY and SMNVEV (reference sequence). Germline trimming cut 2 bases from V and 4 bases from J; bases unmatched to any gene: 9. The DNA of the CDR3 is TGTGCCAGCAGTTTAAGGGGACAGGGAATTCAAGGAAACACCATATATTTT. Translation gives CASSLRGQGIQGNTIYF.

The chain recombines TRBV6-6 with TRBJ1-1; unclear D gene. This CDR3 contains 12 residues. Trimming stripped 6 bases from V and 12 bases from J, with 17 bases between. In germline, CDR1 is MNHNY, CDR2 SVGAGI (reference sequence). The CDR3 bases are TGTGCCAGCAGCCTCCTCAGCGGGCTGTCTTTCTTT. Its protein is CASSLLSGLSFF.

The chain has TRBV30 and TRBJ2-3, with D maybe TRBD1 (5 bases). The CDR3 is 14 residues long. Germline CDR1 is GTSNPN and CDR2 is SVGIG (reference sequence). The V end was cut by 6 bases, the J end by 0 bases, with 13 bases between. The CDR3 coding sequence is TGTGCCTGCCGACCTGGACAAAGCACAGATACGCAGTATTTT. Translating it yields CACRPGQSTDTQYF.

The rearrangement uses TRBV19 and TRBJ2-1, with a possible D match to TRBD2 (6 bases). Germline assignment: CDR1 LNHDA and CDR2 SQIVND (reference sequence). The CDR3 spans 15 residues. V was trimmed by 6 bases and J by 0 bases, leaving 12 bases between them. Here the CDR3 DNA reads TGTGCCAGTAGCGTGGCCGGGAGCTCCTACAATGAGCAGTTCTTC. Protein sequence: CASSVAGSSYNEQFF.

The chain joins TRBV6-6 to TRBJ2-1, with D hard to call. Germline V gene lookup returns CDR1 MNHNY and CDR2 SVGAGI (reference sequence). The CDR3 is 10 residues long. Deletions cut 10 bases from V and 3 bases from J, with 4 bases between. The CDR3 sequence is CATRYNEQFF. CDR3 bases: TGTGCCACCCGCTACAATGAGCAGTTCTTC.

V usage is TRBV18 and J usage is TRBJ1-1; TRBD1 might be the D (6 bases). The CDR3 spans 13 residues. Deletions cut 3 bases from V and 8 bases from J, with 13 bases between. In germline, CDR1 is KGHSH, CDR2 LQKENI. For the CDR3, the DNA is TGTGCCAGCTCACCTGTGGGACAACGCGAAGCTTTCTTT. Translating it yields CASSPVGQREAFF. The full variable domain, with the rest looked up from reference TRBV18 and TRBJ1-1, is NAGVMQNPRHLVRRRGQEARLRCSPMKGHSHVYWYRQLPEEGLKFMVYLQKENIIDESGMPKERFSAEFPKEGPSILRIQQVVRGDSAAYFCASSPVGQREAFFGQGTRLTVV.

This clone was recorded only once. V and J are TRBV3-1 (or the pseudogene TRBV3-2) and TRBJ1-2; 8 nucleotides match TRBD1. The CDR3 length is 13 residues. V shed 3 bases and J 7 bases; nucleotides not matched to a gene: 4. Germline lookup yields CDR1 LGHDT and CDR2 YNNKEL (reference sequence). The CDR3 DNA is TGTGCCAGCAGCCACGACAGGGGACCTGGCTACACCTTC. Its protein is CASSHDRGPGYTF.

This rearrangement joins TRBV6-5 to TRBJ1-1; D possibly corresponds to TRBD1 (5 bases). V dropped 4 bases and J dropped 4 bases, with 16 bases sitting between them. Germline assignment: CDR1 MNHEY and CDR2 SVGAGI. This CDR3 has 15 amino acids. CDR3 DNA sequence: TGTGCCAGCAGTTTTGACAGATCATTAGCCACTGAAGCTTTCTTT. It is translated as CASSFDRSLATEAFF.

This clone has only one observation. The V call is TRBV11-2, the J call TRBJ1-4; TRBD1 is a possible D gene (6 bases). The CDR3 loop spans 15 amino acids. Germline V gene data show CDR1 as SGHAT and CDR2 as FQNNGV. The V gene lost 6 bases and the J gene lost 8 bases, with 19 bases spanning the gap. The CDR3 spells CASREEAGVREKLFF. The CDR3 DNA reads TGTGCCAGCAGGGAAGAGGCAGGGGTACGGGAAAAACTGTTTTTT.

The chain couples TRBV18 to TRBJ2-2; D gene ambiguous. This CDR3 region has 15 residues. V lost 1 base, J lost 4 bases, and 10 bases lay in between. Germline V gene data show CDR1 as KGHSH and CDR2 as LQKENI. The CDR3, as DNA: TGTGCCAGCTCACCACAGGTGGGCTCCACCGGGGAGCTGTTTTTT. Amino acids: CASSPQVGSTGELFF. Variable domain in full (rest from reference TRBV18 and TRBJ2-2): NAGVMQNPRHLVRRRGQEARLRCSPMKGHSHVYWYRQLPEEGLKFMVYLQKENIIDESGMPKERFSAEFPKEGPSILRIQQVVRGDSAAYFCASSPQVGSTGELFFGEGSRLTVL.

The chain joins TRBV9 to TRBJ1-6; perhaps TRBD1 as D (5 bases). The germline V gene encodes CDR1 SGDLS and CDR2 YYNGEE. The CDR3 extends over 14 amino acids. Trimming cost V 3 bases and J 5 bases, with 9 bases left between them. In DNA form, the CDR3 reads TGTGCCAGCAGCGGGACACCAGATAATTCACCCCTCCACTTT. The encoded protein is CASSGTPDNSPLHF.